The text below deals with one T cell receptor (beta chain). Original handling: Amplified reference gene primers provided the basis for estimating nucleated cell counts. Data came from immunoSEQ multiplex PCR; TCRdb stores just in-frame clones and leaves some out. That table is the source of V, J and clone size, and D and trimming were worked out from the DNA. The sample lists about 210,000 clones; roughly 90% were seen once. This specimen belongs to a study of blood T cell repertoires in COVID-19. Study in general: T cells, B-cell-depleted T cells, or PBMCs provided the cDNA or gDNA that served as material.

The germline V gene encodes CDR1 LNHDA and CDR2 SQIVND (reference sequence). V lost 6 bases and J 0 bases, leaving 9 bases between the germline ends. The CDR3 spans 14 residues. The V call is TRBV19, the J call TRBJ1-3; weak D call: TRBD1 (5 bases). The sequencing sample was made of peripheral blood. This clonotype originated in a man in his sixties or seventies with acute or convalescent COVID-19. CDR3 sequence (DNA): TGTGCCAGTAGCAGGGCCGACTCTGGAAACACCATATATTTT. This translates into CASSRADSGNTIYF. Based on the CDR3 plus reference TRBV19 and TRBJ1-3, the full variable domain is DGGITQSPKYLFRKEGQNVTLSCEQNLNHDAMYWYRQDPGQGLRLIYYSQIVNDFQKGDIAEGYSVSREKKESFPLTVTSAQKNPTAFYLCASSRADSGNTIYFGEGSWLTVV.